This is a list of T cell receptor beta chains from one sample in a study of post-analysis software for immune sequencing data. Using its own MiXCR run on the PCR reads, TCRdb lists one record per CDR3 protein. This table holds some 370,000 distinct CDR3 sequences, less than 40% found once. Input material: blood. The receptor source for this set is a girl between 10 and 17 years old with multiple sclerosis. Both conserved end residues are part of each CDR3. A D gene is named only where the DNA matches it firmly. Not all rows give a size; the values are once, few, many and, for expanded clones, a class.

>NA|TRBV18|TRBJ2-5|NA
TGTGCCAGCTCACCAGGTACCCAAGAGACCCAGTACTTC
CASSPGTQETQYF
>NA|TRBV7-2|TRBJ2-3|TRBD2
TGTGCCAGCAGCTTAGGGACTAGCGGCACAGATACGCAGTATTTT
CASSLGTSGTDTQYF
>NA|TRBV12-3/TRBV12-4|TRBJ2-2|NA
TGTGCCAGCAGTTTATCCAGGGCCAACACCGGGGAGCTGTTTTTT
CASSLSRANTGELFF
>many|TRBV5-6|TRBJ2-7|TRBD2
TGTGCCAGCAGCCTACTAGCGGGGGGGAGTTACGAGCAGTACTTC
CASSLLAGGSYEQYF
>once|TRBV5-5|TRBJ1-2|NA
TGTGCCAGCAGCTCCCTAATGGGCTACTATGGCTACACCTTC
CASSSLMGYYGYTF
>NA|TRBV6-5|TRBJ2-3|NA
TGTGCCAGCAGCCGCCTACAGGCTGCACGGCCAGATACGCAGTATTTT
CASSRLQAARPDTQYF
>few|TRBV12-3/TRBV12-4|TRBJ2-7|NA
TGTGCCAGCCAGTCTGCCCCCTACGAGCAGTACTTC
CASQSAPYEQYF
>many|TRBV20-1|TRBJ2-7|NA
TGCAGTGCTAAAGAGGGCTACCTCTCCTACGAGCAGTACTTC
CSAKEGYLSYEQYF
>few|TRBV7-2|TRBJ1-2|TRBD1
TGTGCCAGCAGCTTAGCGAGGCCACAGGGGTCGAACTATGGCTACACCTTC
CASSLARPQGSNYGYTF
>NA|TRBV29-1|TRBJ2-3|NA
TGCAGCGTTGGGAATTCAGATACGCAGTATTTT
CSVGNSDTQYF
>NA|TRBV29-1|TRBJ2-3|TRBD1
TGCAGCGTTGAAGAACTGCCGACAGGGCTTTTACCAGATACGCAGTATTTT
CSVEELPTGLLPDTQYF
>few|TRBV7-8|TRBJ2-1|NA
TGTGCCAGCAGCTTAGGACAGACAGGTCTGGGGAATGAGCAGTTCTTC
CASSLGQTGLGNEQFF
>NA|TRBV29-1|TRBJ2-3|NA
TGCAGCGCCGAGGGGGAGGGGCTGGCGCAGTATTTT
CSAEGEGLAQYF
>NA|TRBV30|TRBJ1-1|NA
TGTGCCTGGAGTGGTTTTCTGGACACTGAAGCTTTCTTT
CAWSGFLDTEAFF
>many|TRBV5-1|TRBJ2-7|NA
TGCGCCAGCAGCTTGGGACAGATTAGCGTGCACGAGCAGTACTTC
CASSLGQISVHEQYF
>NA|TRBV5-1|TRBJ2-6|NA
TGCGCCAGCAGCTTGGTCGGGGTACTCTCTGGGGCCAACGTCCTGACTTTC
CASSLVGVLSGANVLTF
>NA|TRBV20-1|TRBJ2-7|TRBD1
TGCAGTGCTCTCCCCCCTGGACAGGGTTACGAGCAGTACTTC
CSALPPGQGYEQYF
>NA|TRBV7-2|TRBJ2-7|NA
TGTGCCAGCAGCTCGGCAGGAGGGGCTCCCTACGAGCAGTACTTC
CASSSAGGAPYEQYF
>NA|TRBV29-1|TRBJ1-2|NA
TGCAGCGTGAGGCAGGGCGCCCCGAACTATGGCTACACCTTC
CSVRQGAPNYGYTF
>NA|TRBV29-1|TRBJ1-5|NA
TGCAGCGTTGCCCGGGGTACTAATCAGCCCCAGCATTTT
CSVARGTNQPQHF
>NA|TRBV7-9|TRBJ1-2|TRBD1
TGTGCCAGCAGCTTCCAGGACAGGGGAGGAAAGGGCTATGGCTACACCTTC
CASSFQDRGGKGYGYTF
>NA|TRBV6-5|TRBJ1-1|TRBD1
TGTGCCAGCAGTTCCCATCCGGGACAGGGGAACACTGAAGCTTTCTTT
CASSSHPGQGNTEAFF
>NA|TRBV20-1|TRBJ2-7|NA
TGCAGTGCCGCACAGATCTACGAGCAGTACTTC
CSAAQIYEQYF
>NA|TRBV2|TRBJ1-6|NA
TGTGCCAGCATAAATCGGGGGGGTAATAATTCACCCCTCCACTTT
CASINRGGNNSPLHF
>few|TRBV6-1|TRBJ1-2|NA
TGTGCCACCTTCCGGGGAGAGGGAGTTTCGGATGGCTACACCTTC
CATFRGEGVSDGYTF
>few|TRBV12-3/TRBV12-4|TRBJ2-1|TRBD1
TGTGCCAGCAGTTACCCACAGGGGAACGCCTACAATGAGCAGTTCTTC
CASSYPQGNAYNEQFF
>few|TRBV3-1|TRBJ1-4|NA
TGTGCCAGCAGCCAGGAAACAACTAATGAAAAACTGTTTTTT
CASSQETTNEKLFF
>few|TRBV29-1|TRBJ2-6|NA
TGCAGCGTTGAAAAGGACACAGACTCTGGGGCCAACGTCCTGACTTTC
CSVEKDTDSGANVLTF
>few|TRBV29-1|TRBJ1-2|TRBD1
TGCAGCGTAGCCGGGACAGAAAACTATGGCTACACCTTC
CSVAGTENYGYTF
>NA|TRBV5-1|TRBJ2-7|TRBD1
TGCGCCAGCAGCTTGGGGTGGAGGACAGGGGGCGTCGACGAGCAGTACTTC
CASSLGWRTGGVDEQYF
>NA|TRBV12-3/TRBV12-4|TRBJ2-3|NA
TGTGCCAGCAGTCCTTGGGATTCCGGGGATACGCAGTATTTT
CASSPWDSGDTQYF
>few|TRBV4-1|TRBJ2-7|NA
TGCGCCAGCAGCCCGAAGGTGGGCAGGTTTTCCTACGAGCAGTACTTC
CASSPKVGRFSYEQYF
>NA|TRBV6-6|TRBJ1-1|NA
TGTGCCAGCAGTTACAGGAACACTGAAGCTTTCTTT
CASSYRNTEAFF
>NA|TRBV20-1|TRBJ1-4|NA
TGCAGTGCTAGGGCAACTAATGAAAAACTGTTTTTT
CSARATNEKLFF
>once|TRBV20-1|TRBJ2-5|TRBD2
TGCAGTGCTAGAGTCTTGACTAGCGGGGGGCCCGACAATGAGCAGTACTTC
CSARVLTSGGPDNEQYF
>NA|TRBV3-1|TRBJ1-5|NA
TGTGCCAGCAGCCAAGGGGGGGCACGAAGCAATCAGCCCCAGCATTTT
CASSQGGARSNQPQHF
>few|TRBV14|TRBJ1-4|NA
TGTGCCAGCAGCCAAGGAAGAGGTTGGAAATTTGAAAAACTGTTTTTT
CASSQGRGWKFEKLFF
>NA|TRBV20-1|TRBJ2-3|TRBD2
TGCAGTGCTATTAAGAGGGGCACTAGCGTTGATGATACGCAGTATTTT
CSAIKRGTSVDDTQYF